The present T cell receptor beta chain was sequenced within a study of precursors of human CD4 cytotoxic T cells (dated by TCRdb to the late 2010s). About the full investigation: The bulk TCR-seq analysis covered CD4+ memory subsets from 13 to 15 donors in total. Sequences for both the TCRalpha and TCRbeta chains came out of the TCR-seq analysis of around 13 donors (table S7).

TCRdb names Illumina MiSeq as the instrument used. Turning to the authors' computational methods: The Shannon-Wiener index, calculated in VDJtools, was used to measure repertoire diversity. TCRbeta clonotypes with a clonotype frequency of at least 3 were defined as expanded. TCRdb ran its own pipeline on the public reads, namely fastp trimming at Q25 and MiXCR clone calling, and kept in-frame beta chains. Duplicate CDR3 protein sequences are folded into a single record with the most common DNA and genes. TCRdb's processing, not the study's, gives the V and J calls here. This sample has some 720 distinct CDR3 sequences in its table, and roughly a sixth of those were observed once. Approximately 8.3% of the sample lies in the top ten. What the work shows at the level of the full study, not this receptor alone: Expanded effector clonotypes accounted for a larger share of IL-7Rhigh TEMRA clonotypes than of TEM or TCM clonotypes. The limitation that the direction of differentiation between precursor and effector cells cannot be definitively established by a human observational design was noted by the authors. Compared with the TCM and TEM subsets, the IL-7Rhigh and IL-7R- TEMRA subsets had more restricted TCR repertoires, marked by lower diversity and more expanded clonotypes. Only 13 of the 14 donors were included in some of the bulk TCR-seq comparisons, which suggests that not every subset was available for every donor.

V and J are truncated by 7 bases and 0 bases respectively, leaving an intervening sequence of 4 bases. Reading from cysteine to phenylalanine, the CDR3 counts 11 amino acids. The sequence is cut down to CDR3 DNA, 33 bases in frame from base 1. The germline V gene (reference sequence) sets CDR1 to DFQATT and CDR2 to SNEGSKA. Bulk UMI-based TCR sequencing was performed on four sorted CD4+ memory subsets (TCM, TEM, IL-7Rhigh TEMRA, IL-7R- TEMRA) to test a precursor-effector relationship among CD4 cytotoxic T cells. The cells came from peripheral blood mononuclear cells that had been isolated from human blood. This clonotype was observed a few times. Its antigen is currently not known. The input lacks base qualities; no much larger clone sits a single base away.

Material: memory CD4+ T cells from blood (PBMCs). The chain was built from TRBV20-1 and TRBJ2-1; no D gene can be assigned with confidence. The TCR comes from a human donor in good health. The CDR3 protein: CSGGSYNEQFF. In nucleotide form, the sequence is TGCAGTGGGGGCTCCTACAATGAGCAGTTCTTC.